What follows are 5 T cell receptor beta chains derived from one specimen sequenced in a study of blood T cell repertoires in COVID-19. Profiling relied on immunoSEQ multiplex PCR, and the TCRdb table lists in-frame clones only, not all of them. The table has a few hundred thousand clones, 88% seen once. Material: peripheral blood. The receptors were gathered from a woman aged 30 to 39 with COVID-19, enrolled during active disease.

This clone turned up a few times. CDR3 protein: CASDNRAFNSPLHF. The DNA of the CDR3 is TGTGCCAGCGATAACAGGGCCTTTAATTCACCCCTCCACTTT. The J gene is TRBJ1-6, the V gene TRBV6-5, with D tentatively TRBD1 (6 bases). Trimming shortened V by 8 bases and J by 6 bases, and 14 bases separated the two germline ends. The germline V gene encodes CDR1 MNHEY and CDR2 SVGAGI. This CDR3 is 14 amino acids long.

This chain uses TRBV12-5 with TRBJ1-5; TRBD1 agrees at 7 bases. The CDR3 consists of 14 residues. J was trimmed by 5 bases and V by 6 bases; bases with no gene match: 7. The germline V gene encodes CDR1 LGHNT and CDR2 FRNRAP. Written as DNA, the CDR3 is TGTGCTAGTGGCCACGGGACAGACTATCAGCCCCAGCATTTT. This sequence encodes CASGHGTDYQPQHF.

This clone was counted a single time. CDR3 amino acids: CASSHRGTSSTDTQYF. The CDR3 nucleotides are TGTGCCAGCAGTCACAGGGGGACTAGCAGCACAGATACGCAGTATTTT. The chain recombines TRBV6-2 or TRBV6-3 with TRBJ2-3; maybe TRBD2 (9 bases). There are 16 residues in the CDR3. Germline CDR1 reads MNHEY; CDR2 reads SVGEGT. V dropped 5 bases and J dropped 0 bases, with 15 bases sitting between them.

This clone was observed a single time. The chain carries TRBV9 and TRBJ2-3, with a tentative D call TRBD1 (6 bases). The CDR3 extends over 16 amino acids. V shed 0 bases and J shed 2 bases, with 13 bases lying between them. In germline, CDR1 is SGDLS, CDR2 YYNGEE. This chain's CDR3 is CASSVGGGRATDTQYF. CDR3 bases: TGTGCCAGCAGCGTAGGTGGGGGCAGAGCCACAGATACGCAGTATTTT.

This chain uses TRBV6-5 with TRBJ2-7; 11 nucleotides match TRBD2. J was trimmed by 5 bases and V by 6 bases; bases with no gene match: 9. The CDR3 totals 15 residues. Per germline, CDR1 MNHEY and CDR2 SVGAGI. The CDR3 sequence is CASSRGGLAVNEQYF. The CDR3 DNA is TGTGCCAGCAGCCGAGGGGGACTAGCGGTGAACGAGCAGTACTTC.